Listed below are T cell receptor beta chains from one sample, sequenced in a study of T cell responses to AZD1222 COVID-19 vaccine. Data came from immunoSEQ multiplex PCR; TCRdb stores just in-frame clones and leaves some out. This sample has 70,000 to 80,000 clones, with over 70% found just once. Material: peripheral blood, obtained 28 days after the second AZD1222 dose. The receptors stem from an adult who received the AZD1222 COVID-19 vaccine. Both conserved end residues are part of each CDR3. The D gene is left open where the match is weak. The size of a clone is reported for some rows only, either as once, few or many, or as a class for expanded clones.

clone size | J gene | D gene | V gene | CDR3 DNA | CDR3 protein
once | TRBJ2-2 | NA | TRBV3-1/TRBV3-2 | TGTGCCAGCAGCCAAGCCAGCCAAAACACCGGGGAGCTGTTTTTT | CASSQASQNTGELFF
few | TRBJ1-5 | NA | TRBV28 | TGTGCCAGCAGATACTCCCCGGCGGGTAGCAATCAGCCCCAGCATTTT | CASRYSPAGSNQPQHF
NA | TRBJ1-5 | TRBD1 | TRBV29-1 | TGCAGCGTTCGGGACAGTAGAAATCAGCCCCAGCATTTT | CSVRDSRNQPQHF
NA | TRBJ1-1 | NA | TRBV28 | TGTGCCAGCAGCCCTATCCAGCAAGGGAACACTGAAGCTTTCTTT | CASSPIQQGNTEAFF
NA | TRBJ1-4 | NA | TRBV7-8 | TGTGCCAGCAGCTTAGAGGGGAGGAATCAAAAACTGTTTTTT | CASSLEGRNQKLFF
NA | TRBJ2-1 | NA | TRBV6-5 | TGTGCCAGCAGAGCCTTTTTGGTGGATGAGCAGTTCTTC | CASRAFLVDEQFF
NA | TRBJ2-1 | TRBD2 | TRBV6-1 | TGTGCCAGCAGTGAAGACAGCGGGAGTGCCCACAATGAGCAGTTCTTC | CASSEDSGSAHNEQFF
NA | TRBJ1-2 | NA | TRBV5-6 | TGTGCCAGCAGTAGGCCGGGACACTCTGGCTACACCTTC | CASSRPGHSGYTF
NA | TRBJ2-5 | NA | TRBV3-1/TRBV3-2 | TGTGCCAGCAGCCGAGTCGGGTCCCAAGAGACCCAGTACTTC | CASSRVGSQETQYF
medium-sized | TRBJ2-5 | NA | TRBV7-9 | TGTGCCAGCAGCGACCATGAACGTGGCACGTACCAAGAGACCCAGTACTTC | CASSDHERGTYQETQYF
NA | TRBJ1-6 | TRBD1 | TRBV5-1 | TGCGCCACCAAGGGACAGGGTGGTGATAATTCACCCCTCCACTTT | CATKGQGGDNSPLHF
NA | TRBJ1-4 | NA | TRBV23-1 | TGCGCCAGCAGTCAAGCGGGGTCTAATGAAAAACTGTTTTTT | CASSQAGSNEKLFF
once | TRBJ2-1 | TRBD1 | TRBV3-1/TRBV3-2 | TGTGCCAGCAGATCTACAGGGGGCAATGAGCAGTTCTTC | CASRSTGGNEQFF
NA | TRBJ1-1 | NA | TRBV27 | TGTGCCAGCAGTTCTATAGAGTTGAACACTGAAGCTTTCTTT | CASSSIELNTEAFF
NA | TRBJ2-5 | NA | TRBV28 | TGTGCCAGCTCACTCCGCCGCAGGGAACGAGAGACCCAGTACTTC | CASSLRRRERETQYF
few | TRBJ2-7 | NA | TRBV5-4 | TGTGCCAGCACCCCAATGGGTCAGGGGCCGCACGAGCAGTACTTC | CASTPMGQGPHEQYF
NA | TRBJ2-1 | NA | TRBV7-6 | TGTGCCAGCAGCTTAAAAGGGCAGGGAGTAGATCGATTCAATGAGCAGTTCTTC | CASSLKGQGVDRFNEQFF
NA | TRBJ2-2 | TRBD2 | TRBV7-2 | TGTGCCAGCAGCCCGAACAGACTAGCGGGAACCGGGGAGCTGTTTTTT | CASSPNRLAGTGELFF
few | TRBJ1-6 | NA | TRBV6-6 | TGTGCCAGCAACAATCCAAGGGGGGGGGAGAATTCACCCCTCCACTTT | CASNNPRGGENSPLHF
NA | TRBJ2-1 | NA | TRBV11-2 | TGTGCCAGCAGCTTATCGCGCAGCTCCTACAATGAGCAGTTCTTC | CASSLSRSSYNEQFF
few | TRBJ2-7 | TRBD2 | TRBV28 | TGTGCCAGCAGCGGGACTAGCGGGAGTTACGAGCAGTACTTC | CASSGTSGSYEQYF
NA | TRBJ2-5 | NA | TRBV27 | TGTGCCAGCAGTGAAACCATTCTAGAGGGGACCCAGTACTTC | CASSETILEGTQYF
NA | TRBJ1-4 | NA | TRBV3-1/TRBV3-2 | TGTGCCAGCAGCCAAGCCGGAGCAACTAATGAAAAACTGTTTTTT | CASSQAGATNEKLFF
NA | TRBJ2-7 | TRBD1 | TRBV19 | TGTGCCAGTAGCAGAATTGGGACAGGTTTCTACGAGCAGTACTTC | CASSRIGTGFYEQYF
NA | TRBJ1-5 | TRBD1 | TRBV28 | TGTGCCAGCAGTCCCACAGGGGGCTCTAGCAATCAGCCCCAGCATTTT | CASSPTGGSSNQPQHF
NA | TRBJ2-3 | TRBD2 | TRBV29-1 | TGCAGCGTCCCATTACTAGCGGCCACAGATACGCAGTATTTT | CSVPLLAATDTQYF
NA | TRBJ2-5 | TRBD1 | TRBV5-1 | TGCGCCAGCAGCTTGCACGGACAGGGATCCCAAGAGACCCAGTACTTC | CASSLHGQGSQETQYF
NA | TRBJ2-3 | NA | TRBV11-2 | TGTGCCAGCAGCTTAGTCATTACGACTAACACAGATACGCAGTATTTT | CASSLVITTNTDTQYF
NA | TRBJ2-5 | NA | TRBV24-1 | TGTGCCACCAGTGATTTCGGGACTGGAGATCAAGAGACCCAGTACTTC | CATSDFGTGDQETQYF
NA | TRBJ2-1 | NA | TRBV19 | TGTGCCAGTAGTAGTGGGGCTGCCACTAATGAGCAGTTCTTC | CASSSGAATNEQFF
NA | TRBJ2-7 | NA | TRBV19 | TGTGCCAGTAGTGACGGAGGGGGCGCCGTCTACGAGCAGTACTTC | CASSDGGGAVYEQYF
NA | TRBJ1-3 | TRBD1 | TRBV27 | TGTGCCAGCAGAAAACAGGGGGCTTCTGGAAACACCATATATTTT | CASRKQGASGNTIYF
NA | TRBJ2-2 | NA | TRBV18 | TGTGCCAGCCGCCGTCCCGCCAGTACCGGGGAGCTGTTTTTT | CASRRPASTGELFF
NA | TRBJ1-5 | NA | TRBV27 | TGTGCCAGCAGTTTATCTGGGGCTTCTGGGAGTTCCCAGCATTTT | CASSLSGASGSSQHF
once | TRBJ2-7 | TRBD1 | TRBV6-5 | TGTGCCAGCAGTCGAACAGGGGGTTTCTCCTACGAGCAGTACTTC | CASSRTGGFSYEQYF
NA | TRBJ2-3 | NA | TRBV5-6 | TGTGCCAGCAGAGAACTGGGCCTCACAGATACGCAGTATTTT | CASRELGLTDTQYF
NA | TRBJ1-1 | NA | TRBV7-9 | TGTGCCAGCAGCTCAACCCCAGGGGCTGAAGCTTTCTTT | CASSSTPGAEAFF
NA | TRBJ2-3 | TRBD2 | TRBV7-9 | TGTGCCAGCAGCTCGGGACTAGGGGTAGATACGCAGTATTTT | CASSSGLGVDTQYF
NA | TRBJ2-1 | NA | TRBV14 | TGTGCCAGCGGGCCGGGGCTTACCTACAATGAGCAGTTCTTC | CASGPGLTYNEQFF
NA | TRBJ2-7 | TRBD1 | TRBV12-3/TRBV12-4 | TGTGCCAGCAGTTTCGGACAGGTCGACGAGCAGTACTTC | CASSFGQVDEQYF
NA | TRBJ2-7 | NA | TRBV7-9 | TGTGCCAGCAGCTTAGTAGGAGTCAGCTCCTACGAGCAGTACTTC | CASSLVGVSSYEQYF
NA | TRBJ1-4 | NA | TRBV27 | TGTGCCAGCAGTCACTATAAGAACGGATTAGAGATTGAAAAACTGTTTTTT | CASSHYKNGLEIEKLFF
once | TRBJ2-5 | NA | TRBV2 | TGTGCCAGCAGTGGAAAAGAATTCCAAGAGACCCAGTACTTC | CASSGKEFQETQYF
NA | TRBJ1-1 | NA | TRBV15 | TGTGCCACCAGCAGAGAACGTGGGACTGAAGCTTTCTTT | CATSRERGTEAFF
NA | TRBJ1-2 | TRBD1 | TRBV18 | TGTGCCAGCTCCCCCATTCCCGGGACAGGGGATTACACCTTC | CASSPIPGTGDYTF
NA | TRBJ2-1 | TRBD2 | TRBV6-2/TRBV6-3 | TGTGCCAGCAGTTCCCATGCTGGGGGGGGGACCAAATCGTTCTTC | CASSSHAGGGTKSFF
NA | TRBJ2-3 | NA | TRBV7-2 | TGTGCCAGCAGCTTAGCCAGGGGAAGCACAGATACGCAGTATTTT | CASSLARGSTDTQYF
NA | TRBJ2-5 | NA | TRBV3-1/TRBV3-2 | TGTGCCAGCAGCCAAGCTGACGGAAAGACCCAGTACTTC | CASSQADGKTQYF
NA | TRBJ2-5 | TRBD1 | TRBV18 | TGTGCCAGCTCACGACAGGGTTCTAAAGAGACCCAGTACTTC | CASSRQGSKETQYF
NA | TRBJ2-2 | NA | TRBV7-2 | TGTGCCAGCAGCCCCCGACTGGGTGGTTATGGCGCCGGGGAGCTGTTTTTT | CASSPRLGGYGAGELFF